This entry features one TCR beta chain sequence. Its antigen is still unknown. The data belong to a study of cytomegalovirus exposure and HLA in healthy donors. Looking at the study overall: An early release of data contained 70 million to 95 million unique TCRs, which came from HLA-typed donors.

PCR amplification relied on 60 Vbeta primers (plus 13 Jbeta primers). Here immunoSEQ multiplex PCR was the method, and the copy in TCRdb shows in-frame clones only, minus some. The sample holds about 100,000 clones, 75% to 85% seen once. Overall study findings and caveats: Later analysis associated a missense DCLRE1C variant with TCR beta V- and J-gene trimming. Sequencing artifact likely explains a cluster of highly shared sequence variants. More clonal expansion characterized HLA-associated TCR beta chains than equally common others in a later analysis.

The CDR3 loop spans 15 amino acids. Sequences were obtained from PBMCs. This sequence joins TRBV23-1 and TRBJ2-1; weak D call: TRBD1 (6 bases). TRBV23-1 has ORF status, its function being uncertain. The sequence derives from a woman between 40 and 55 years old in good health and CMV-seronegative. CDR3 DNA sequence: TGCGTAAACAGGGTGGATATCCCCGAAGTAAAGGAGCAGTTCTTC. Its protein is CVNRVDIPEVKEQFF.